The rows below give T cell receptor beta chains drawn from one sample of a study of blood T cell repertoires in COVID-19. Using immunoSEQ multiplex PCR, the repertoire was profiled, and TCRdb retains in-frame clones only, with some absent. The data hold around 380,000 clones, with about four fifths observed a single time. What was sequenced was peripheral blood. Every receptor here comes from a human donor with acute or convalescent COVID-19. The donor label of this sample is uncertain. Each CDR3 is given with its conserved first and last residue. Each record gives: V gene, D gene, clone size, J gene, CDR3 DNA, CDR3 protein. The D gene is left open where the match is weak. Some rows mark clone size as missing; the rest say once, few, many or name a class of expanded clone.

v_call: TRBV27; d_call: TRBD1; clone_size: -; j_call: TRBJ2-7; cdr3_nt: TGTGCCAGCAGTTTATTGGACAGGGGAAGCTACGAGCAGTACTTC; cdr3_aa: CASSLLDRGSYEQYF
v_call: TRBV29-1; d_call: TRBD1; clone_size: few; j_call: TRBJ1-1; cdr3_nt: TGCAGCGTTGATAGGACAGGTCCAGAAGCTTTCTTT; cdr3_aa: CSVDRTGPEAFF
v_call: TRBV19; d_call: -; clone_size: once; j_call: TRBJ1-2; cdr3_nt: TGTGCCAGTAGTAGACTAGGAACTAACTATGGCTACACCTTC; cdr3_aa: CASSRLGTNYGYTF
v_call: TRBV6-5; d_call: -; clone_size: -; j_call: TRBJ2-5; cdr3_nt: TGTGCCAGCAGGGACAATACTTTGTACCAAGAGACCCAGTACTTC; cdr3_aa: CASRDNTLYQETQYF
v_call: TRBV10-3; d_call: TRBD2; clone_size: -; j_call: TRBJ2-5; cdr3_nt: TGTGCCATCAGTGACCCTAGCGGGGGGCGAGAGACCCAGTACTTC; cdr3_aa: CAISDPSGGRETQYF
v_call: TRBV10-2; d_call: -; clone_size: few; j_call: TRBJ1-1; cdr3_nt: TGCGCCAGCAGTTACAGGGAATCTCAGCCTTTCTTT; cdr3_aa: CASSYRESQPFF
v_call: TRBV6-5; d_call: TRBD1; clone_size: -; j_call: TRBJ1-2; cdr3_nt: TGTGCCAGCAGGATACAGGGGGCTAACTATGGCTACACCTTC; cdr3_aa: CASRIQGANYGYTF
v_call: TRBV12-3/TRBV12-4; d_call: -; clone_size: -; j_call: TRBJ1-2; cdr3_nt: TGTGCCAGCAGTTTCGTGGCCAGTTATGGCTACACCTTC; cdr3_aa: CASSFVASYGYTF
v_call: TRBV5-6; d_call: TRBD2; clone_size: once; j_call: TRBJ2-7; cdr3_nt: TGTGCCAGCAGCGGGAGGGTGTCCTACGAGCAGTACTTC; cdr3_aa: CASSGRVSYEQYF
v_call: TRBV2; d_call: TRBD1; clone_size: -; j_call: TRBJ2-7; cdr3_nt: TGTGCCAGCAGGAGACCTGGGACAGGGAACTACGAGCAGTACTTC; cdr3_aa: CASRRPGTGNYEQYF
v_call: TRBV3-1/TRBV3-2; d_call: -; clone_size: -; j_call: TRBJ2-3; cdr3_nt: TGTGCCAGCACCGGTGGTGGCAGGCAGGATACGCAGTATTTT; cdr3_aa: CASTGGGRQDTQYF
v_call: TRBV5-1; d_call: TRBD1; clone_size: -; j_call: TRBJ1-6; cdr3_nt: TGCGCCAGCAGCTTGGCCGGACAGGGGATTTATAATTCACCCCTCCACTTT; cdr3_aa: CASSLAGQGIYNSPLHF
v_call: TRBV18; d_call: TRBD2; clone_size: -; j_call: TRBJ2-1; cdr3_nt: TGTGCCAGCTCACCCTCATCCGGCGCGGGAGTCGGACTATGGCAGTTCTTC; cdr3_aa: CASSPSSGAGVGLWQFF
v_call: TRBV10-3; d_call: -; clone_size: -; j_call: TRBJ2-1; cdr3_nt: TGTGCCATCAGTCAATCCCTGGGGCAGGACCCGAAGTTCTTC; cdr3_aa: CAISQSLGQDPKFF
v_call: TRBV27; d_call: -; clone_size: -; j_call: TRBJ1-6; cdr3_nt: TGTGCCAGCAGTTTGGGGCAGGGCAGGGTTAGTTCACCCCTCCACTTT; cdr3_aa: CASSLGQGRVSSPLHF
v_call: TRBV30; d_call: TRBD1; clone_size: -; j_call: TRBJ2-7; cdr3_nt: TGTGCCTGGAGCCTGACAGGGTACGAGCAGTACTTC; cdr3_aa: CAWSLTGYEQYF
v_call: TRBV6-5; d_call: -; clone_size: -; j_call: TRBJ1-2; cdr3_nt: TGTGCCAGCAGTTATACGACAGGAGCCTATGGCTACACCTTC; cdr3_aa: CASSYTTGAYGYTF
v_call: TRBV6-2/TRBV6-3; d_call: -; clone_size: -; j_call: TRBJ1-1; cdr3_nt: TGTGCCAGCAGTTATGGCAGGGACACTGAAGCTTTCTTT; cdr3_aa: CASSYGRDTEAFF
v_call: TRBV12-3/TRBV12-4; d_call: -; clone_size: -; j_call: TRBJ1-3; cdr3_nt: TGTGCCAGCAGTTTAGCAAGGGGGGGCACCATATATTTT; cdr3_aa: CASSLARGGTIYF
v_call: TRBV3-1/TRBV3-2; d_call: -; clone_size: -; j_call: TRBJ1-2; cdr3_nt: TGTGCCAGCAGCCATGGGGGGGCGACCGGCTACACCTTC; cdr3_aa: CASSHGGATGYTF
v_call: TRBV10-2; d_call: -; clone_size: -; j_call: TRBJ1-6; cdr3_nt: TGCGCCAGCAGTGATCACGGAGATAATAATTCACCCCTCCACTTT; cdr3_aa: CASSDHGDNNSPLHF
v_call: TRBV5-1; d_call: TRBD1; clone_size: -; j_call: TRBJ1-2; cdr3_nt: TGCGCCAGCAGCTTCGGACAGGGGGCCTCAATTGGGAGTGGCTACACCTTC; cdr3_aa: CASSFGQGASIGSGYTF
v_call: TRBV10-1; d_call: TRBD2; clone_size: -; j_call: TRBJ2-1; cdr3_nt: TGCGCCAGCAGTGAACGGGCTAGCGGGGGGCAGTTCTTC; cdr3_aa: CASSERASGGQFF
v_call: TRBV5-1; d_call: TRBD2; clone_size: few; j_call: TRBJ2-1; cdr3_nt: TGCGCCAGCAGCTTAGATCCGGGACTAGCGGGAGTCACGGGGGGGCAGTTCTTC; cdr3_aa: CASSLDPGLAGVTGGQFF
v_call: TRBV2; d_call: TRBD1; clone_size: -; j_call: TRBJ1-3; cdr3_nt: TGTGCCAGCAGTCCACAGGGGTCTGGAAACACCATATATTTT; cdr3_aa: CASSPQGSGNTIYF
v_call: TRBV10-1; d_call: TRBD1; clone_size: few; j_call: TRBJ1-1; cdr3_nt: TGCGCCAGCAGTGAGACACAGGGGGGGACTGAAGCTTTCTTT; cdr3_aa: CASSETQGGTEAFF
v_call: TRBV2; d_call: -; clone_size: -; j_call: TRBJ1-1; cdr3_nt: TGTGCCAGCAGTGAATTACAGGTACTTGGGACTGAAGCTTTCTTT; cdr3_aa: CASSELQVLGTEAFF
v_call: TRBV6-5; d_call: TRBD2; clone_size: -; j_call: TRBJ2-5; cdr3_nt: TGTGCCAGCAGTCGGACTAGCGGGCCCCTGGAGACCCAGTACTTC; cdr3_aa: CASSRTSGPLETQYF
v_call: TRBV27; d_call: TRBD2; clone_size: few; j_call: TRBJ2-3; cdr3_nt: TGTGCCAGCAGTCTTCTAGCGGGGGACTTTACGCAGTATTTT; cdr3_aa: CASSLLAGDFTQYF
v_call: TRBV19; d_call: TRBD1; clone_size: -; j_call: TRBJ1-2; cdr3_nt: TGTGCCAGTGGGCGTACGGCAGGGGGTTATGGCTACACCTTC; cdr3_aa: CASGRTAGGYGYTF
v_call: TRBV19; d_call: -; clone_size: -; j_call: TRBJ1-5; cdr3_nt: TGTGCCAGTAGCCGGCAAGGGGTAGGTCAGCCCCAGCATTTT; cdr3_aa: CASSRQGVGQPQHF
v_call: TRBV6-6; d_call: -; clone_size: -; j_call: TRBJ1-1; cdr3_nt: TGTGCCAGCAGTTTACTTCCAAGAGGAAACACTGAAGCTTTCTTT; cdr3_aa: CASSLLPRGNTEAFF
v_call: TRBV5-1; d_call: TRBD1; clone_size: -; j_call: TRBJ1-4; cdr3_nt: TGCGCCAGCCGACTAGTGGGACAGAAAAACGAAAAACTGTTTTTT; cdr3_aa: CASRLVGQKNEKLFF
v_call: TRBV5-6; d_call: TRBD1; clone_size: few; j_call: TRBJ2-7; cdr3_nt: TGTGCCAGCAGCTTGGTAGGGACAGCTTTGGGGGAGCAGTACTTC; cdr3_aa: CASSLVGTALGEQYF
v_call: TRBV2; d_call: -; clone_size: -; j_call: TRBJ2-1; cdr3_nt: TGTGCCAGCAGTGACAGTTACAATGAGCAGTTCTTC; cdr3_aa: CASSDSYNEQFF
v_call: TRBV28; d_call: TRBD1; clone_size: once; j_call: TRBJ1-4; cdr3_nt: TGTGCCAGCAGTCCGGGGACAGGTTTTAATGAAAAACTGTTTTTT; cdr3_aa: CASSPGTGFNEKLFF
v_call: TRBV6-1; d_call: -; clone_size: few; j_call: TRBJ1-5; cdr3_nt: TGTGCCAGCAGTCAAGGGCGTCAGGGCGTGGGGTTGCCCCAGCATTTT; cdr3_aa: CASSQGRQGVGLPQHF
v_call: TRBV5-5; d_call: TRBD1; clone_size: once; j_call: TRBJ1-6; cdr3_nt: TGTGCCAGCACCTGGGACAGTGAGATAAATTCACCCCTCCACTTT; cdr3_aa: CASTWDSEINSPLHF
v_call: TRBV5-4; d_call: -; clone_size: -; j_call: TRBJ1-2; cdr3_nt: TGTGCCAGCAGCATCAGGGGAGCTAACTATGGCTACACCTTC; cdr3_aa: CASSIRGANYGYTF
v_call: TRBV12-3/TRBV12-4; d_call: TRBD1; clone_size: -; j_call: TRBJ2-7; cdr3_nt: TGTGCTACCAGACAGGGGAGCTCCTACGAGCAGTACTTC; cdr3_aa: CATRQGSSYEQYF
v_call: TRBV18; d_call: -; clone_size: once; j_call: TRBJ1-1; cdr3_nt: TGTGCCAGCTCACCACCGTCCGGGACATACGGCACTGAAGCTTTCTTT; cdr3_aa: CASSPPSGTYGTEAFF
v_call: TRBV10-2; d_call: -; clone_size: -; j_call: TRBJ2-1; cdr3_nt: TGCGCCAGCAGTCCGGACTCCAGCTCCTACAATGAGCAGTTCTTC; cdr3_aa: CASSPDSSSYNEQFF
v_call: TRBV12-5; d_call: -; clone_size: -; j_call: TRBJ2-7; cdr3_nt: TGTGCTAGTGGTTTGGTACCGGAGCTATCCTACGAGCAGTACTTC; cdr3_aa: CASGLVPELSYEQYF